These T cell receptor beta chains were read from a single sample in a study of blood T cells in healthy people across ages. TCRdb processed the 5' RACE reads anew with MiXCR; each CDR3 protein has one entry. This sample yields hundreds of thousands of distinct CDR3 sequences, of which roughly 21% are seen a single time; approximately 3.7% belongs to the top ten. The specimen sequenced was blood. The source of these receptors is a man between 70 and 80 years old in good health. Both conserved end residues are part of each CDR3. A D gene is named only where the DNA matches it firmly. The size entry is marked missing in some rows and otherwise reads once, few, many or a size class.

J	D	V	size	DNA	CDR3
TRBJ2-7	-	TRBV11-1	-	TGTGCCAGCAGCAAAGACAGGCCCTACGAGCAGTACTTC	CASSKDRPYEQYF
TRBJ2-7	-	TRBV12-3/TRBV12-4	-	TGTGCCAGCAGTTCCAGCGGAGCCTCCTACGAGCAGTACTTC	CASSSSGASYEQYF
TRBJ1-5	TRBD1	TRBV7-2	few	TGTGCCAGCAGCACCCGGACAGGGGGTGATATGGCGCATTTT	CASSTRTGGDMAHF
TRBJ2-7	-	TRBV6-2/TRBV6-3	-	TGTGCCAGCAGTTTAAACAGCTTGACCTACGAGCAGTACTTC	CASSLNSLTYEQYF
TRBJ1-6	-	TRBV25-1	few	TGTGCCAGCAGTGAATTTGGAGGTCATAATTCACCCCTCCACTTT	CASSEFGGHNSPLHF
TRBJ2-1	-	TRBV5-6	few	TGTGCCAGCAGCTTCTGGGGATTTTCCTACAATGAGCAGTTCTTC	CASSFWGFSYNEQFF
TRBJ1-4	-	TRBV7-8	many	TGTGCCAGCAGCACCGAGATGGCCCCCCCTCTGTTTTTT	CASSTEMAPPLFF
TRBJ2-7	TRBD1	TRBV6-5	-	TGTGCCAGCAGGCCGGGACAGGGGCCTTACGAGCAGTACTTC	CASRPGQGPYEQYF
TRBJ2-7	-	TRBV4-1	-	TGCGCCAGCAGCCAAGATGGGAACAAACCCTACGAGCAGTACTTC	CASSQDGNKPYEQYF
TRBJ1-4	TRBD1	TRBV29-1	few	TGCAGCGCACAGGGGGCCGACGAAAAACTGTTTTTT	CSAQGADEKLFF
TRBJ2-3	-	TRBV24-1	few	TGTGCCACCAGTGATTTGTGGCACACGGATACGCAGTATTTT	CATSDLWHTDTQYF
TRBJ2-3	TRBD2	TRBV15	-	TGTGCCACCAGCAGAGATCTAGCGGGCATGAGCACAGATACGCAGTATTTT	CATSRDLAGMSTDTQYF
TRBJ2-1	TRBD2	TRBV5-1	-	TGCGCCAGCAGCCCGGGAGGCTGGGAAAATGAGCAGTTCTTC	CASSPGGWENEQFF
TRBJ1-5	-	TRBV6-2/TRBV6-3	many	TGTGCCAGCAGATTGACAGAGAATAGCAATCAGCCCCAGCATTTT	CASRLTENSNQPQHF
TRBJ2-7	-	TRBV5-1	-	TGCGCCAGCAGCCTTGCTTGGGAATCCTACGAGCAGTACTTC	CASSLAWESYEQYF
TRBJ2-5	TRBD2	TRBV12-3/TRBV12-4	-	TGTGCCAGCAGTCCCCTTCTAGCGGGGATGAAAGAGACCCAGTACTTC	CASSPLLAGMKETQYF